This T cell receptor (beta chain) was profiled in a study of blood T cell repertoires in COVID-19. Across the study: Recovered status applied to Cohort 3 donors who had two consecutive negative PCRs. It also applied to those with clearance or with symptom resolution. COVID-19 samples, acute and convalescent, were from the United States, Italy and Spain.

The data were produced by immunoSEQ multiplex PCR, yet TCRdb's version contains in-frame clones alone and is incomplete. Of around 140,000 clones detected, about 87% appear once; the ten largest clones hold 3.9%. V trimming: 4 bases; J trimming: 0 bases; junction bases outside the gene matches: 1. CDR1 MNHEY and CDR2 SMNVEV come from the germline V gene (reference sequence). CDR3 length: 15 amino acids. The chain uses TRBV27 and TRBJ2-2, with 8 bases lining up with TRBD2. The source is a man between 50 and 59 years old in a cohort exposed to, infected with or recovered from COVID-19 (not recorded which). The sample comprised PBMCs or T cells enriched from blood (not recorded which). The CDR3 is CASSYSGANTGELFF. The CDR3 coding sequence is TGTGCCAGCAGTTATAGCGGGGCGAACACCGGGGAGCTGTTTTTT.